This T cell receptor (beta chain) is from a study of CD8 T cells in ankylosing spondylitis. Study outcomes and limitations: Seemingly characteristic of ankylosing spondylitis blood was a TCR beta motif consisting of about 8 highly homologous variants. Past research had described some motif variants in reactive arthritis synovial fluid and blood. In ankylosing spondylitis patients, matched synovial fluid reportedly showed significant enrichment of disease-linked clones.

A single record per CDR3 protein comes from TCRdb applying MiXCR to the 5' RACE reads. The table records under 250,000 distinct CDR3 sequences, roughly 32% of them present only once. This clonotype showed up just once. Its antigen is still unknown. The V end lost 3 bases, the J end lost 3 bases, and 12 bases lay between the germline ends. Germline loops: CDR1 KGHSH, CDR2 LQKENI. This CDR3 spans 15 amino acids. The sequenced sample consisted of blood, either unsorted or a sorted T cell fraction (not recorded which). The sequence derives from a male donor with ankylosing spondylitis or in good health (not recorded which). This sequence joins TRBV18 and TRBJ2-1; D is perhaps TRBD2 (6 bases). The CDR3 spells CASSPTSSGYNEQFF. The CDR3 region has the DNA TGTGCCAGCTCACCTACTAGCAGCGGCTACAATGAGCAGTTCTTC. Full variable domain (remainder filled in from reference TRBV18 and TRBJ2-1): NAGVMQNPRHLVRRRGQEARLRCSPMKGHSHVYWYRQLPEEGLKFMVYLQKENIIDESGMPKERFSAEFPKEGPSILRIQQVVRGDSAAYFCASSPTSSGYNEQFFGPGTRLTVL.